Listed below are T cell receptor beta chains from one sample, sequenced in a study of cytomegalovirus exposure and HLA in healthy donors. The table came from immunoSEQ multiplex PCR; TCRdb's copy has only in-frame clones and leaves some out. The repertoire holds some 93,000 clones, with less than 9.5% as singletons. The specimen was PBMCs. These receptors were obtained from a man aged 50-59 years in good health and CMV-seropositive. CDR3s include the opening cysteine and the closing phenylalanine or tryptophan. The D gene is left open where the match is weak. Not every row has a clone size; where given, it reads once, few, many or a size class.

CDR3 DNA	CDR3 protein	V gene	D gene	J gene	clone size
TGTGCCAGCACCCCCGGCAGTCAAGAGGACCAGTACTTC	CASTPGSQEDQYF	TRBV6-5	.	TRBJ2-5	.
TGTGCCTGGTCTACTGACAGGTACAATCAGCCCCAGCATTTT	CAWSTDRYNQPQHF	TRBV30	.	TRBJ1-5	few
TGCGCCAGCAGTGATAATAGCGGCACCTACAATGAGCAGTTCTTC	CASSDNSGTYNEQFF	TRBV10-1	.	TRBJ2-1	.
TGTGCCAGCTCACCACGGAGAGACAGCAACGAGCAGTACTTC	CASSPRRDSNEQYF	TRBV18	.	TRBJ2-7	few
TGTGCCAGCAGTTACCGGGGACAGGGTAACTATGGCTACACCTTC	CASSYRGQGNYGYTF	TRBV6-5	TRBD1	TRBJ1-2	many
TGTGCCAGCAGCTCCAGGCAGCGGGTAGAGACAGAGACCCAGTACTTC	CASSSRQRVETETQYF	TRBV5-6	.	TRBJ2-5	few
TGTGCCAGCAGCCCCCTGGAGCGGGGCACAGATACGCAGTATTTT	CASSPLERGTDTQYF	TRBV7-9	.	TRBJ2-3	few
TGCGCCAGCAGCCCAGGGACTAGCGGGGGTCAAGAGACCCAGTACTTC	CASSPGTSGGQETQYF	TRBV4-3	TRBD2	TRBJ2-5	few
TGTGCCAGCAGCTTAGTCGCCGGTAATTTAGCCAAAAACATTCAGTACTTC	CASSLVAGNLAKNIQYF	TRBV7-2	.	TRBJ2-4	.
TGCGCCAGCAGCCACCCTTCTAGCGACCCGACTTCAGAGACCCAGTACTTC	CASSHPSSDPTSETQYF	TRBV4-1	.	TRBJ2-5	.
TGTGCCAGCAGTTCGGGACTAGCGGGAGACTATGAGCAGTTCTTC	CASSSGLAGDYEQFF	TRBV5-4	TRBD2	TRBJ2-1	few
TGTGCCAGCAGTGTGCAGGGGGTGGGTCAAGAGACCCAGTACTTC	CASSVQGVGQETQYF	TRBV2	TRBD1	TRBJ2-5	.
TGTGCCAGCAGGCAGACAGGGAGCCACGAGCAGTACTTC	CASRQTGSHEQYF	TRBV5-5	TRBD1	TRBJ2-7	.
TGCGCCAGCAGAAATCCGGGACTAGCGGGCAGAGGCGGTGAGCAGTTCTTC	CASRNPGLAGRGGEQFF	TRBV5-1	TRBD2	TRBJ2-1	.
TGTGCTAGCAGCTTAGGACTAAAAGAGACCCAGTACTTC	CASSLGLKETQYF	TRBV7-7	.	TRBJ2-5	.
TGTGCCAGCAGCTTACAGGGGAACGAGCAGTACTTC	CASSLQGNEQYF	TRBV7-9	.	TRBJ2-7	few
TGTGCCAGCAGCTTGACGGGACAGGGGGTCAATGAGCAGTTCTTC	CASSLTGQGVNEQFF	TRBV5-4	TRBD1	TRBJ2-1	few
TGTGCCAGCAGTTTGCAAGAGGGCTCCTACGAGCAGTACTTC	CASSLQEGSYEQYF	TRBV27	.	TRBJ2-7	.
TGTGCCAGCAGTTTACTGGGGACAGGTTCTCCTCAGCCCCAGCATTTT	CASSLLGTGSPQPQHF	TRBV28	TRBD1	TRBJ1-5	few
TGTGCCAGCAGTTTAGCTAGGGGTGGCAATCAGCCCCAGCATTTT	CASSLARGGNQPQHF	TRBV28	.	TRBJ1-5	.
TGTGCCAGCAGTGGACGGGGACTAGCGGGAGAGGACGAGCAGTACTTC	CASSGRGLAGEDEQYF	TRBV28	TRBD2	TRBJ2-7	.
TGCGCCAGCAGAGTGGGGACAGGGACCTACGAGCAGTACTTC	CASRVGTGTYEQYF	TRBV5-1	TRBD1	TRBJ2-7	many
TGTGCCAGCAGCGCCCGACTAGCGGGAGTAGGCAATGAGCAGTTCTTC	CASSARLAGVGNEQFF	TRBV2	TRBD2	TRBJ2-1	few
TGCAGTGCTGTTATCGGGGAGACCCAGTACTTC	CSAVIGETQYF	TRBV20-1	.	TRBJ2-5	.